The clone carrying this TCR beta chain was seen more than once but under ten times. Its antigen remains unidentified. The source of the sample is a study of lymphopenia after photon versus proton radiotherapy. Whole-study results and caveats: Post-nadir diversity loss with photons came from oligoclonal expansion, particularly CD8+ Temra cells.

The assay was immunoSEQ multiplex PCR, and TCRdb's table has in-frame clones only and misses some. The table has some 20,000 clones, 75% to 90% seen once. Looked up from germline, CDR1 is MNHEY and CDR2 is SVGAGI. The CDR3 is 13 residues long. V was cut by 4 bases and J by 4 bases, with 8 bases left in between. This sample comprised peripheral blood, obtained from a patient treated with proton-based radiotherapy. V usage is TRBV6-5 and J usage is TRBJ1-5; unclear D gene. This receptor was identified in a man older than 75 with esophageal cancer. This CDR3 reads CASSSSLNQPQHF. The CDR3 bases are TGTGCCAGCAGTTCGTCGTTAAATCAGCCCCAGCATTTT.